One sample yielded the 9 T cell receptor beta chains listed below, sequenced in a study of regulatory T cells in long-lasting Graves disease. HTBI primers from iRepertoire and Arm-PCR of CDR3 regions yielded the TCR beta libraries. A single record per CDR3 protein comes from TCRdb applying MiXCR to the multiplex PCR reads. This table has roughly 500,000 distinct CDR3 sequences, about 13% appearing once. The time point denotes: newly diagnosed GD, antithyroid drugs for less than 3 months. From PBMCs, RNA was extracted and then used to make the TCR library. These data were also filed under a second study, of T cells in Graves' hyperthyroidism and ophthalmopathy.

Sequenced material: peripheral blood mononuclear cells (PBMCs), taken at new diagnosis, from a patient treated with antithyroid drugs. The receptors shown here come from a young man with Graves disease.

This clonotype was recorded many times. The chain couples TRBV20-1 to TRBJ2-3, with 9 positions matching TRBD2. After removal of 6 bases from V and 4 bases from J, the junction contained 14 bases not matched to a gene. The CDR3 is 16 residues long. From germline, CDR1 is DFQATT and CDR2 SNEGSKA (reference sequence). The CDR3, as DNA: TGCAGTGCCCGGGGGCGAGCGGGAGGATCCGCAGATACGCAGTATTTT. Its protein is CSARGRAGGSADTQYF.

This clonotype was observed at least ten times. The J gene is TRBJ1-2, the V gene TRBV3-1; a weak D match, TRBD1 (5 bases). The CDR3 covers 14 residues. Germline CDR1 and CDR2: LGHDT and YNNKEL (reference sequence). Trimming shortened V by 4 bases and J by 5 bases, and 14 bases separated the two germline ends. CDR3 sequence (DNA): TGTGCCAGCAGCCTCGATTGGTCAGGGTATGGCTACACCTTC. Protein: CASSLDWSGYGYTF. The whole variable domain, filled in from reference TRBV3-1 and TRBJ1-2, reads DTAVSQTPKYLVTQMGNDKSIKCEQNLGHDTMYWYKQDSKKFLKIMFSYNNKELIINETVPNRFSPKSPDKAHLNLHINSLELGDSAVYFCASSLDWSGYGYTFGSGTRLTVV.

This clonotype was detected many times. The chain has TRBV2 and TRBJ2-5; 10 bases align to TRBD2. CDR1 and CDR2 from the germline V gene are SNHLY and FYNNEI. The ends lost 7 bases at V and 3 bases at J; junction bases unmatched: 5. The length of the CDR3 is 14 residues. The DNA for the CDR3 is TGTGCCAGCAATCCTAGCGGGAGAAAAGAGACCCAGTACTTC. Amino acids: CASNPSGRKETQYF.

In this sample, this clonotype turned up many times. V is TRBV18 and J is TRBJ2-3; 9 bases are shared with TRBD2. The CDR3 totals 15 residues. J gave up 2 bases and V 6 bases, and 6 bases lay outside the gene matches. Germline V lookup: CDR1 KGHSH, CDR2 LQKENI. CDR3 bases: TGTGCCAGCTCTCCAGCGGGAGGAGACACAGATACGCAGTATTTT. It translates to CASSPAGGDTDTQYF.

This clonotype was counted only a few times. The DNA of the CDR3 is TGTGCCACCAGCCCCCGGACAGACGCTGAAGCTTTCTTT. Its protein product is CATSPRTDAEAFF. The chain carries TRBV15 and TRBJ1-1, with D perhaps TRBD1 (6 bases). CDR3 size: 13 residues. CDR1 is LNHNV and CDR2 is YYDKDF in the germline V gene (reference sequence). Trimming removed 5 bases at V and 6 bases at J, with 13 bases between.

This clonotype was recorded many times. V usage is TRBV20-1 and J usage is TRBJ2-1; D is ambiguous. Germline lookup yields CDR1 DFQATT and CDR2 SNEGSKA (reference sequence). The CDR3 consists of 11 residues. Trimming stripped 5 bases from V and 8 bases from J, with 10 bases between. The CDR3, as DNA: TGCAGTGCTTCCCCGCGCCATGAGCAGTTCTTC. Translating it yields CSASPRHEQFF.

This clonotype showed up many times. DNA for the CDR3: TGTGCCAGTAGTATATTAGCCCAGATGATAACTGAAGCTTTCTTT. This sequence encodes CASSILAQMITEAFF. The chain couples TRBV19 to TRBJ1-1; D is ambiguous. This CDR3 has 15 amino acids. CDR1 is LNHDA and CDR2 is SQIVND in the germline V gene (reference sequence). V lost 2 bases and J 5 bases, leaving 15 bases between the germline ends.

Concerning this clonotype: This may arise from a read error, as a much more abundant clone is one base away. The rearrangement links TRBV18 to TRBJ2-3; D may match TRBD1 or TRBD2 (5 bases each). Germline V gene sequence: CDR1 KGHSH, CDR2 LQKENI. This CDR3 spans 15 amino acids. The CDR3 DNA follows: TGTGCCAGCTCACCTGGGACGGATATCACAGGTACGCAGTATTTT. Protein product: CASSPGTDITGTQYF.

At least ten counts were recorded for this clonotype. The chain recombines TRBV2 with TRBJ2-3; 7 nucleotides align to TRBD2. This CDR3 is built from 15 residues. From germline, CDR1 is SNHLY and CDR2 FYNNEI. V trimming: 9 bases; J trimming: 4 bases; junction bases outside the gene matches: 13. The chain's CDR3 is CASIPWRESADTQYF. For the CDR3, the DNA is TGTGCCAGTATCCCTTGGCGGGAGAGCGCAGATACGCAGTATTTT.